Following are 8 T cell receptor beta chains from one sample sequenced in a study of sequential checkpoint blockade in melanoma. Treatment in this sample: randomized to nivolumab then ipilimumab (arm A) or the reverse (arm B). Profiled with immunoSEQ multiplex PCR; TCRdb holds only in-frame clones, not every one. The repertoire consists of some 10,000 clones, with 55% to 85% occurring once and the leading ten covering more than 30%. The specimen comprised CD8+ T cells sorted from blood (inferred from file names), sampled from a patient given nivolumab and ipilimumab in sequence. All receptors come from a human donor with melanoma.

The chain couples TRBV6-1 to TRBJ2-5; 8 positions agree with TRBD1. The length of the CDR3 is 15 residues. Germline values: CDR1 MNHNS, CDR2 SASEGT. After removal of 2 bases from V and 5 bases from J, the junction contained 7 bases not matched to a gene. The CDR3 nucleotides read TGTGCCAGCAGTGAATTCTGGACAGGGTCCGAGACCCAGTACTTC. Translation gives CASSEFWTGSETQYF.

CDR3 amino acids: CASSPKGWGGSRGEQFF. CDR3 DNA sequence: TGTGCCAGCAGTCCCAAAGGATGGGGGGGCTCGAGGGGTGAGCAGTTCTTC. V gene TRBV7-9 combines with J gene TRBJ2-1; TRBD2 is a possible D gene (7 bases). Per germline, CDR1 SEHNR and CDR2 FQNEAQ (reference sequence). This CDR3 contains 17 residues. The V end lost 6 bases, the J end lost 9 bases, and 27 bases lay between the germline ends.

This sequence joins TRBV27 and TRBJ2-7; 13 nucleotides match TRBD2. This CDR3 contains 17 residues. In germline, CDR1 is MNHEY, CDR2 SMNVEV (reference sequence). V shed 3 bases, J shed 4 bases, and the junction held 9 bases outside the gene matches. This CDR3 is CASSLNPGTSGKYEQYF. Here the CDR3 DNA reads TGTGCCAGCAGTTTGAATCCCGGGACTAGCGGGAAGTACGAGCAGTACTTC.

There are a few counts of this clone. The V call is TRBV6-5, the J call TRBJ1-3; a weak D match, TRBD1 (6 bases). The V gene's germline CDR1 is MNHEY and CDR2 SVGAGI. The CDR3 spans 15 residues. Trimming removed 5 bases from V and 2 bases from J, with 13 bases in between. CDR3: CASSQQGEPGNTIYF. DNA of the CDR3: TGTGCCAGCAGTCAACAGGGTGAGCCTGGAAACACCATATATTTT.

V is TRBV6-4 and J is TRBJ2-3; 10 positions agree with TRBD2. The CDR3 spans 15 residues. Looked up from germline, CDR1 is MRHNA and CDR2 is SNTAGT. J was trimmed by 4 bases and V by 3 bases; bases with no gene match: 4. CDR3 sequence: CASSESGGAADTQYF. The CDR3 bases are TGTGCCAGCAGTGAAAGCGGGGGGGCAGCAGATACGCAGTATTTT.

CDR3 in amino acids: CASSLVVGQETQYF. The CDR3 nucleotides are TGCGCCAGCAGCTTGGTGGTCGGCCAAGAGACCCAGTACTTC. V is TRBV5-1 and J is TRBJ2-5; D not certain. Germline V gene data show CDR1 as SGHRS and CDR2 as YFSETQ. Trimming stripped 0 bases from V and 1 base from J, with 7 bases between. The CDR3 contains 14 residues.

This clone showed up just a few times. The chain recombines TRBV19 with TRBJ2-7; weak D call: TRBD2 (6 bases). Trimming shortened V by 3 bases and J by 5 bases, and 17 bases separated the two germline ends. This CDR3 is 15 amino acids long. The germline CDR1 and CDR2 sequences are LNHDA and SQIVND (reference sequence). The CDR3 sequence: CASSIGTSSLDEQYF. The CDR3, as DNA: TGTGCCAGTAGTATCGGTACTAGCTCACTGGACGAGCAGTACTTC.

This clone was counted a few times. The sample holds other DNA sequences that translate to the same CDR3. The chain recombines TRBV19 with TRBJ1-4, with D possibly matching TRBD1 (6 bases). This CDR3 has 15 amino acids. V was trimmed by 11 bases and J by 7 bases, leaving 23 bases between them. CDR1 is LNHDA and CDR2 is SQIVND in the germline V gene (reference sequence). The CDR3: CASRALLGGGEKLFF. CDR3 sequence (DNA): TGTGCCTCCCGGGCTTTACTAGGGGGGGGTGAAAAACTGTTTTTT.